This entry features one TCR beta chain sequence. The antigen is not known. Patients aged 18 to 65 had newly diagnosed hyperthyroidism of under 2 months' duration. The blood sample was taken at first hyperthyroidism diagnosis, before any ophthalmopathy symptoms. Amplification of TCR beta CDR3 regions used RNA as the template. RT-PCR in the first round (using the HTBI primer set) targeted the TCR CDR3. From the multiplex PCR reads, TCRdb called clonotypes with MiXCR, one entry per CDR3 protein. Among under 750,000 distinct CDR3 sequences, approximately 18% were seen once, and the ten largest hold approximately 16%. The data are from a study of T cells in Graves' hyperthyroidism and ophthalmopathy. In the study overall: Peripheral blood was drawn at first diagnosis, prior to all treatment.

Unmatched junction bases numbered 4, after V lost 2 bases and J lost 0 bases. Germline CDR1 reads SGHAT; CDR2 reads FQNNGV. The CDR3 covers 17 residues. Whole-study findings and limits: Among thyroid clonotypes expanded above 0.001, most also appeared in blood.

This TCR was recovered from a woman in her forties or fifties with Graves' hyperthyroidism that later progressed to Graves' ophthalmopathy. The chain uses TRBV11-2 and TRBJ2-7; 13 bases map to TRBD2. Specimen: blood. CDR3 bases: TGTGCCAGCAGCTTAACTAGCGGGAGGGCGAGCTCCTACGAGCAGTACTTC. Translation: CASSLTSGRASSYEQYF.